The TCR beta chain under discussion was sequenced for a study of cytomegalovirus exposure and HLA in healthy donors. Overall study results and limits: Later analysis found that TCR beta chains associated with HLA were more clonally expanded than other, equally common chains.

Healthy people donating bone marrow made up the donors. Worth noting for this clone: Its antigen remains unknown.

The study ran its PCR with 60 Vbeta and 13 Jbeta primers. Only in-frame clones appear in the TCRdb table, and some are missing; sequencing was by immunoSEQ multiplex PCR. The sample includes 150,000 to 200,000 clones, 75% to 85% of them seen just once. The origin of this receptor is a woman between 18 and 29 years old in good health and CMV-seronegative. Sample: PBMCs.

Written as DNA, the CDR3 is TGCGCCAGCAGCCAGGGACTAGACAATGAGCAGTTCTTC. This encodes CASSQGLDNEQFF. The chain uses TRBV4-1 and TRBJ2-1, with 8 nucleotides matching TRBD2. V was pared by 3 bases and J by 5 bases, with 0 bases of the junction left unmatched. The CDR3 runs to 13 residues. Germline lookup yields CDR1 MGHRA and CDR2 YSYEKL.